A selection of T cell receptor beta chains follows, all from one sample in a study of untreated major depressive disorder. TCRdb keeps only in-frame clones here, not all; method: immunoSEQ multiplex PCR. The table has tens of thousands of clones, roughly 86% seen once. The source material was CD4+ T cells from PBMCs. These receptor sequences come from a woman between 40 and 55 years old in good health. The CDR3 runs from the conserved cysteine through the conserved F or W. The D gene is left open where the match is weak. Clone size is given for some rows only: seen once, a few or many times, or a class if the clone is expanded.

TRBV2	NA	TRBD2	TRBJ2-3	CASSPEASGLQYF	TGTGCCAGCAGTCCAGAGGCTAGCGGACTACAGTATTTT
TRBV7-2	NA	TRBD2	TRBJ2-5	CATTSGSYQETQYF	TGTGCCACCACTAGCGGTTCGTACCAAGAGACCCAGTACTTC
TRBV9	NA	NA	TRBJ2-2	CASSPRREGGELFF	TGTGCCAGCAGCCCGAGGAGGGAAGGCGGGGAGCTGTTTTTT
TRBV7-2	NA	NA	TRBJ2-4	CASTLLGDIQYF	TGTGCCAGCACCCTCCTAGGTGACATTCAGTACTTC
TRBV25-1	NA	NA	TRBJ2-3	CASSDSIALWGTDTQYF	TGTGCCAGCAGTGACAGTATAGCGCTATGGGGAACAGATACGCAGTATTTT
TRBV27	NA	NA	TRBJ1-1	CASRSPDRYTEAFF	TGTGCCAGCAGATCGCCGGACCGATACACTGAAGCTTTCTTT
TRBV27	NA	TRBD2	TRBJ2-1	CASSRGLAGGNEDSKQFF	TGTGCCAGCAGTCGAGGACTAGCGGGGGGGAACGAGGATAGTAAGCAGTTCTTC
TRBV2	NA	NA	TRBJ2-1	CAEGFSSYNEQFF	TGTGCCGAGGGGTTTAGCTCCTACAATGAGCAGTTCTTC
TRBV5-4	NA	NA	TRBJ1-1	CASSLARANTEAFF	TGTGCCAGCAGCTTGGCCAGGGCGAACACTGAAGCTTTCTTT
TRBV7-2	NA	NA	TRBJ1-3	CASSLVGGNFGNTIYF	TGTGCCAGCAGCTTAGTGGGAGGGAACTTTGGAAACACCATATATTTT
TRBV19	NA	NA	TRBJ2-1	CATTRESSYNEQFF	TGTGCCACCACCAGGGAGAGCTCCTACAATGAGCAGTTCTTC
TRBV13	NA	TRBD2	TRBJ2-3	CASSSALQLAGGDPSDTQYF	TGTGCCAGCAGCTCAGCTCTTCAGCTAGCGGGAGGCGATCCTTCAGATACGCAGTATTTT
TRBV14	NA	TRBD1	TRBJ1-1	CASSRTGENTEAFF	TGTGCCAGCAGCCGGACAGGGGAGAACACTGAAGCTTTCTTT
TRBV7-9	NA	NA	TRBJ1-1	CASSPAVAGRRIEAFF	TGTGCCAGCAGCCCCGCGGTTGCAGGGCGTCGAATTGAAGCTTTCTTT
TRBV6-1	NA	TRBD1	TRBJ1-5	CASSRTGQLNQPQHF	TGTGCCAGCAGTAGGACAGGGCAACTTAATCAGCCCCAGCATTTT
TRBV7-2	NA	NA	TRBJ2-3	CASSPSSTDTQYF	TGTGCCAGCAGCCCCTCTAGCACAGATACGCAGTATTTT
TRBV29-1	NA	NA	TRBJ2-3	CSVTVNTQYF	TGCAGCGTTACCGTAAATACGCAGTATTTT
TRBV28	NA	TRBD2	TRBJ2-5	CASTWGGVETQYF	TGTGCCAGCACCTGGGGGGGGGTTGAGACCCAGTACTTC
TRBV6-4	NA	NA	TRBJ1-4	CASSADLMVATNEKLFF	TGTGCCAGCAGTGCTGATCTTATGGTAGCAACTAATGAAAAACTGTTTTTT
TRBV27	NA	NA	TRBJ2-1	CASSKFGGNSYNEQFF	TGTGCCAGCTCAAAGTTCGGCGGGAACTCCTACAATGAGCAGTTCTTC
TRBV15	NA	TRBD2	TRBJ2-1	CATSRRGLAGGNEQFF	TGTGCCACCAGCAGACGGGGACTAGCGGGGGGCAATGAGCAGTTCTTC
TRBV7-2	NA	TRBD1	TRBJ2-7	CASSLALGGQGYEQYF	TGTGCCAGCAGCTTAGCGCTTGGGGGACAGGGCTACGAGCAGTACTTC
TRBV5-4	NA	NA	TRBJ2-3	CASSLVAEDTQYF	TGTGCCAGCAGCTTGGTGGCGGAAGATACGCAGTATTTT
TRBV9	NA	TRBD1	TRBJ1-6	CASSAQGENSPLHF	TGTGCCAGCAGCGCACAGGGGGAAAATTCACCCCTCCACTTT
TRBV7-2	once	NA	TRBJ2-1	CASSLGGTLSYNEQFF	TGTGCCAGCAGCTTAGGGGGCACACTCTCCTACAATGAGCAGTTCTTC
TRBV30	NA	NA	TRBJ2-5	CAWSEVSQETQYF	TGTGCCTGGAGTGAGGTCAGTCAAGAGACCCAGTACTTC
TRBV28	NA	NA	TRBJ1-1	CASRRVGEAFF	TGTGCCAGCAGAAGGGTAGGTGAAGCTTTCTTT
TRBV28	NA	NA	TRBJ1-5	CASSSGSQPQHF	TGTGCCAGCAGTTCGGGGTCTCAGCCCCAGCATTTT
TRBV5-4	NA	TRBD1	TRBJ2-2	CASSLGTGVNTGELFF	TGTGCCAGCAGCTTGGGGACAGGGGTGAACACCGGGGAGCTGTTTTTT
TRBV6-5	once	TRBD1	TRBJ2-7	CASSSDRSSYEQYF	TGTGCCAGCAGTTCGGACAGGTCTTCCTACGAGCAGTACTTC
TRBV6-1	NA	TRBD2	TRBJ2-3	CASSTSGYTDTQYF	TGTGCCAGCAGCACTAGCGGGTACACAGATACGCAGTATTTT
TRBV5-8	NA	NA	TRBJ1-5	CASSLALSSSPEPQHF	TGTGCCAGCAGCTTGGCATTGTCCAGTAGCCCAGAGCCCCAGCATTTT
TRBV28	NA	TRBD1	TRBJ1-2	CASSRDSISGYTF	TGTGCCAGCAGCCGGGACAGTATTTCCGGCTACACCTTC
TRBV6-1	NA	NA	TRBJ1-2	CASSALSKGAQGGYTF	TGTGCCAGCAGTGCCCTGTCGAAAGGGGCGCAGGGTGGCTACACCTTC
TRBV5-1	NA	NA	TRBJ2-3	CASSRERTDTQYF	TGCGCCAGCAGCCGGGAGCGCACAGATACGCAGTATTTT
TRBV6-1	NA	TRBD1	TRBJ1-4	CASSGQGGIGEKLFF	TGTGCCAGCAGTGGACAGGGGGGGATTGGGGAAAAACTGTTTTTT
TRBV7-2	NA	TRBD2	TRBJ2-1	CASSPQPPSGSDEQFF	TGTGCCAGCAGCCCACAACCCCCCAGCGGGAGCGATGAGCAGTTCTTC
TRBV27	once	NA	TRBJ2-2	CASSLRRVTGELFF	TGTGCCAGCAGTTTACGCAGGGTAACCGGGGAGCTGTTTTTT
TRBV2	few	NA	TRBJ1-1	CASSGEGGVEAFF	TGTGCCAGCAGTGGGGAGGGGGGCGTAGAAGCTTTCTTT
TRBV11-3	NA	TRBD2	TRBJ2-2	CASASYGAGVGTGELFF	TGTGCCAGCGCAAGCTATGGGGCGGGAGTCGGAACCGGGGAGCTGTTTTTT
TRBV29-1	NA	NA	TRBJ2-3	CSGRPGGISDTQYF	TGCAGCGGGCGACCCGGGGGAATTTCAGATACGCAGTATTTT